Detailed here is one TCR beta chain. Its specificity is not known. Germline CDR1 and CDR2: SSHAT and FNYEAQ (reference sequence). The CDR3 runs to 14 residues. This sample was taken from a study of CXCR3-negative and CXCR3-positive naive CD8 T cells. Preparation of TRB cDNA libraries relied on 5' RACE carrying UMI labels. TCRdb re-called the 5' RACE reads; every CDR3 protein appears as one record, without DNA. In all, the sample yields about 51,000 distinct CDR3 sequences. Findings and caveats of the study: Naive cells positive for CXCR3 carried more hydrophobic TRB CDR3s than CXCR3-negative ones. The study found comparably high diversity in both naive subsets and much lower diversity in memory CD8+ cells.

CD45RO-CCR7+CD27+CD95- expression identified naive CD8+ T cells. Material: naive CXCR3+ CD8+ T cells from blood. Subset indicated: CD45RO-CCR7+CD27+CD95- naive CD8+ T cells expressing CXCR3 (TNR3+). The chain is built from TRBV7-7 and TRBJ2-1; there is no DNA to check the TCRdb D call of TRBD1. The source is a human donor in good health. Some clones in this sample may be carry-over from other donors' samples. The CDR3 is CASSLGQGAYEQFF.